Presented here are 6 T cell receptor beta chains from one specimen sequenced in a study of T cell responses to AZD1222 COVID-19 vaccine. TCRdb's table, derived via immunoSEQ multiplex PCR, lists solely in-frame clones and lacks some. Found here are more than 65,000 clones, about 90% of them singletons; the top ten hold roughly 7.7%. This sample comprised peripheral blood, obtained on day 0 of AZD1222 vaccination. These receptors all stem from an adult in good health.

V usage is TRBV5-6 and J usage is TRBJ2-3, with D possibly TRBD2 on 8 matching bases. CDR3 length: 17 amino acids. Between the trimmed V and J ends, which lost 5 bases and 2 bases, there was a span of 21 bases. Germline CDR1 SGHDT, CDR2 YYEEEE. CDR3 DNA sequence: TGTGCCAGCAGTTACATTGCGGGGGGACAGTACACAGATACGCAGTATTTT. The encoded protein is CASSYIAGGQYTDTQYF.

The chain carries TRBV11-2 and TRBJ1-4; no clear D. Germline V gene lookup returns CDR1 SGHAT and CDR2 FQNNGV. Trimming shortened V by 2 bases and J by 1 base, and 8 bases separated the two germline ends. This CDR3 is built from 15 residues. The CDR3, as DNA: TGTGCCAGCAGCTTAATGGGGTTAACTAATGAAAAACTGTTTTTT. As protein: CASSLMGLTNEKLFF. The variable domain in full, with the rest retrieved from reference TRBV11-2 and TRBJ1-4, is EAGVAQSPRYKIIEKRQSVAFWCNPISGHATLYWYQQILGQGPKLLIQFQNNGVVDDSQLPKDRFSAERLKGVDSTLKIQPAKLEDSAVYLCASSLMGLTNEKLFFGSGTQLSVL.

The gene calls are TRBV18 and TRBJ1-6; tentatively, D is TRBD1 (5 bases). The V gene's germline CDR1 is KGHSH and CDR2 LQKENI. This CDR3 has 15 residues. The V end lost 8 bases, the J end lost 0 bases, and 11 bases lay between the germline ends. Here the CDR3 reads CASRDLNSYNSPLHF. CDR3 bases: TGTGCCAGCCGGGACTTAAACTCCTATAATTCACCCCTCCACTTT. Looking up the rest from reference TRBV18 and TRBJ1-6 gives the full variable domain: NAGVMQNPRHLVRRRGQEARLRCSPMKGHSHVYWYRQLPEEGLKFMVYLQKENIIDESGMPKERFSAEFPKEGPSILRIQQVVRGDSAAYFCASRDLNSYNSPLHFGNGTRLTVT.

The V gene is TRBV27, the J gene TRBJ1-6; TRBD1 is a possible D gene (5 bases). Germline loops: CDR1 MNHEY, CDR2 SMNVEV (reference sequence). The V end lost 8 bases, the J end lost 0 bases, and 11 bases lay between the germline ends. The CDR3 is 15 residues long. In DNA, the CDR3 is TGTGCCAGCTCTGAGGGGAGCTCCTATAATTCACCCCTCCACTTT. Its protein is CASSEGSSYNSPLHF.

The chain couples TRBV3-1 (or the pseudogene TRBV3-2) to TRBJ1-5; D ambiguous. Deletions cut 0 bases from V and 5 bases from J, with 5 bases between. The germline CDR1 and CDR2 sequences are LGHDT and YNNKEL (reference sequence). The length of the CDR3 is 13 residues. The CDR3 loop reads CASSQELHQPQHF. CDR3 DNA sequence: TGTGCCAGCAGCCAAGAACTTCATCAGCCCCAGCATTTT.

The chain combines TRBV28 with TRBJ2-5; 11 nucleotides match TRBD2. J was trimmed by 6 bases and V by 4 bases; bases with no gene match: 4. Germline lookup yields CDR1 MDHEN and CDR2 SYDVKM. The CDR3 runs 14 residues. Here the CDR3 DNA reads TGTGCCAGCAGTTCACGACTAGCGGGGAAGACCCAGTACTTC. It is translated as CASSSRLAGKTQYF.